Listed below are T cell receptor beta chains from one sample, sequenced in a study of blood T cells in healthy people across ages. Using its own MiXCR run on the 5' RACE reads, TCRdb lists one record per CDR3 protein. Found here are about 800,000 distinct CDR3 sequences, roughly 64% of them singletons; the top ten hold roughly 22%. Input material: blood. The receptors were gathered from a man younger than 40 in good health. Both conserved end residues are part of each CDR3. D genes are given only for firm matches. Expanded clones are given a class, and other clones once, few, many or no size at all.

j_call v_call d_call clone_size cdr3_aa cdr3_nt
TRBJ2-7 TRBV18 TRBD2 - CASSPRRDYYEQYF TGTGCCAGCTCTCCACGACGGGACTACTACGAGCAGTACTTC
TRBJ1-2 TRBV12-3/TRBV12-4 TRBD1 - CASSTGAQGYGYTF TGTGCCAGCAGTACAGGGGCACAGGGCTATGGCTACACCTTC
TRBJ1-5 TRBV7-2 - - CASSPTGFQPQHF TGTGCCAGCAGCCCAACAGGGTTTCAGCCCCAGCATTTT
TRBJ2-7 TRBV4-2 TRBD1 - CASSQQDRGYEQYF TGTGCCAGCAGCCAACAGGACAGGGGCTACGAGCAGTACTTC
TRBJ2-7 TRBV7-9 - - CASSSSAAGDPYEQYF TGTGCCAGCAGCTCCAGCGCAGCGGGCGATCCCTACGAGCAGTACTTC
TRBJ2-1 TRBV6-5 - - CASRGGVYNEQFF TGTGCCAGCAGGGGGGGAGTCTACAATGAGCAGTTCTTC
TRBJ2-1 TRBV29-1 TRBD1 - CSGTGGVNEQFF TGCAGCGGGACAGGGGGCGTAAATGAGCAGTTCTTC
TRBJ2-7 TRBV7-9 TRBD2 - CASSVAGNSYEQYF TGTGCCAGCAGCGTAGCGGGCAACTCCTACGAGCAGTACTTC
TRBJ2-5 TRBV28 TRBD1 - CASSFLSRRQGEETQYF TGTGCCAGCAGTTTTCTTTCGCGTCGACAGGGGGAAGAGACCCAGTACTTC
TRBJ1-2 TRBV29-1 TRBD1 once CSVVRDSPNYGYTF TGCAGCGTTGTTCGGGACAGCCCTAACTATGGCTACACCTTC
TRBJ2-6 TRBV7-2 - - CASSFGEGAIGANVLTF TGTGCCAGCAGCTTCGGCGAAGGGGCCATCGGGGCCAACGTCCTGACTTTC
TRBJ1-4 TRBV29-1 - - CSVRRNEKLFF TGCAGCGTTAGGCGGAATGAAAAACTGTTTTTT
TRBJ2-5 TRBV12-3/TRBV12-4 - - CASSPKGGETQYF TGTGCCAGCAGTCCCAAGGGGGGGGAGACCCAGTACTTC
TRBJ2-5 TRBV5-6 - - CASSFRPSETQYF TGTGCCAGCAGCTTTAGACCTTCTGAGACCCAGTACTTC
TRBJ2-3 TRBV20-1 TRBD2 - CSATGGPREDTQYF TGCAGTGCGACGGGAGGCCCAAGGGAAGATACGCAGTATTTT
TRBJ2-7 TRBV5-1 TRBD1 - CASSVSGQQSEQYF TGCGCCAGCAGCGTGTCGGGACAGCAGAGCGAGCAGTACTTC
TRBJ2-3 TRBV20-1 - - CSAIARGGTNTDTQYF TGCAGTGCTATAGCCAGGGGGGGCACAAACACAGATACGCAGTATTTT
TRBJ2-5 TRBV20-1 - few CSAKRVGSGEQYF TGCAGTGCGAAGAGGGTCGGGTCGGGTGAGCAGTACTTC
TRBJ2-1 TRBV29-1 TRBD2 few CSVVAGGPSNEQFF TGCAGCGTTGTAGCGGGGGGGCCCTCCAATGAGCAGTTCTTC
TRBJ2-3 TRBV15 - - CATSGRRADTQYF TGTGCCACCAGCGGACGACGGGCAGATACGCAGTATTTT
TRBJ2-7 TRBV28 - few CASSSQQGRIYEQYF TGTGCCAGCAGTTCCCAGCAAGGGAGGATCTACGAGCAGTACTTC
TRBJ2-3 TRBV7-2 TRBD2 few CASSFRSSGGSVDTQYF TGTGCCAGCAGCTTTCGGTCTAGCGGGGGTAGTGTGGATACGCAGTATTTT
TRBJ2-5 TRBV7-9 - few CASSLVLPETQYF TGTGCCAGCAGCTTAGTTCTCCCGGAGACCCAGTACTTC